Listed below are T cell receptor beta chains from one sample, sequenced in a study of T-cell memory formation after mild COVID-19. TCRdb reanalysed the 5' RACE reads using MiXCR and keeps one entry per CDR3 protein. There are some 100,000 distinct CDR3 sequences in the sample; over 8.5% occur only once, and roughly 40% lies in the top ten. The sample comprised PBMCs or a T cell subset sorted from them (not recorded which). Receptor source: a man younger than 35 who had mild COVID-19 (a few samples of this study predate the infection). Cell type and time point are not known. Each CDR3 is given with its conserved first and last residue. Fields, in order: V gene, J gene, D gene, clone size, CDR3 protein, CDR3 DNA. A D gene is named only where the DNA matches it firmly. Only part of the rows carry a size: once, few, many, or a class if the clone is expanded.

V gene: TRBV5-6
J gene: TRBJ2-5
D gene: NA
clone size: NA
CDR3 protein: CASSLALRSQETQYF
CDR3 DNA: TGTGCCAGCAGCTTGGCCTTGCGGTCTCAAGAGACCCAGTACTTC

V gene: TRBV4-1
J gene: TRBJ1-2
D gene: NA
clone size: NA
CDR3 protein: CASSQAGVYGYTF
CDR3 DNA: TGCGCCAGCAGCCAAGCAGGGGTCTATGGCTACACCTTC

V gene: TRBV4-1
J gene: TRBJ2-7
D gene: NA
clone size: many
CDR3 protein: CASSQDDSSYEQYF
CDR3 DNA: TGCGCCAGCAGCCAAGATGACAGCTCCTACGAGCAGTACTTC

V gene: TRBV7-9
J gene: TRBJ2-7
D gene: TRBD1
clone size: few
CDR3 protein: CASTPGQSYEQYF
CDR3 DNA: TGTGCCAGCACTCCGGGACAGAGCTACGAGCAGTACTTC

V gene: TRBV7-9
J gene: TRBJ2-4
D gene: TRBD1
clone size: few
CDR3 protein: CASSLVGQGKNIQYF
CDR3 DNA: TGTGCCAGCAGCTTAGTGGGACAGGGAAAAAACATTCAGTACTTC

V gene: TRBV20-1
J gene: TRBJ2-7
D gene: TRBD1
clone size: few
CDR3 protein: CSATETGASYEQYF
CDR3 DNA: TGCAGTGCTACCGAGACAGGGGCCTCCTACGAGCAGTACTTC

V gene: TRBV21-1
J gene: TRBJ2-4
D gene: NA
clone size: NA
CDR3 protein: CASSKEAPAGRNIQYF
CDR3 DNA: TGTGCCAGCAGCAAAGAGGCTCCTGCGGGTCGAAACATTCAGTACTTC

V gene: TRBV6-2/TRBV6-3
J gene: TRBJ2-7
D gene: NA
clone size: few
CDR3 protein: CASSYPIYEQYF
CDR3 DNA: TGTGCCAGCAGTTACCCGATCTACGAGCAGTACTTC

V gene: TRBV6-2/TRBV6-3
J gene: TRBJ1-1
D gene: NA
clone size: few
CDR3 protein: CASSPGYLEAFF
CDR3 DNA: TGTGCCAGCAGTCCAGGGTATCTTGAAGCTTTCTTT

V gene: TRBV12-3/TRBV12-4
J gene: TRBJ2-3
D gene: NA
clone size: few
CDR3 protein: CASARGVVTQYF
CDR3 DNA: TGTGCCAGCGCGAGGGGAGTCGTTACGCAGTATTTT

V gene: TRBV7-2
J gene: TRBJ2-3
D gene: NA
clone size: NA
CDR3 protein: CASSSTRVGDTQYF
CDR3 DNA: TGTGCCAGCAGCTCGACCAGGGTCGGAGATACGCAGTATTTT

V gene: TRBV7-2
J gene: TRBJ1-2
D gene: NA
clone size: NA
CDR3 protein: CASSLVVQGGYTF
CDR3 DNA: TGTGCCAGCAGCTTAGTGGTACAGGGAGGCTACACCTTC

V gene: TRBV6-5
J gene: TRBJ1-2
D gene: NA
clone size: NA
CDR3 protein: CASSVSRLHFGYGYTF
CDR3 DNA: TGTGCCAGCAGTGTATCCCGGCTTCACTTTGGGTATGGCTACACCTTC